A selection of T cell receptor beta chains follows, all from one sample in a study of CD8+ T cells in alopecia areata. Profiled with immunoSEQ multiplex PCR; TCRdb holds only in-frame clones, not every one. The table has 120,000 to 150,000 clones, around two thirds seen once; the top ten hold about 38%. Specimen: CD8+ T cells sorted from blood. All receptors derive from a human donor in good health. Both conserved end residues are part of each CDR3. The D gene is left open where the match is weak. Not every row has a clone size; where given, it reads once, few, many or a size class.

clone_size d_call j_call cdr3_length v_call cdr3_aa cdr3_nt
- - TRBJ2-5 15 TRBV11-2 CASSLGWASAETQYF TGTGCCAGCAGCTTAGGATGGGCTAGTGCAGAGACCCAGTACTTC
few - TRBJ2-7 22 TRBV23-1 CASSQSYPGGLTVISLPYEQYF TGCGCCAGCAGTCAATCTTATCCAGGGGGGTTGACAGTTATTAGTTTACCTTACGAGCAGTACTTC
once - TRBJ1-5 13 TRBV19 CASTDTPNQPQHF TGTGCCAGTACGGACACCCCGAATCAGCCCCAGCATTTT
- - TRBJ2-7 12 TRBV11-1 CASSYHLGEQYF TGTGCCAGCAGCTACCATCTCGGCGAGCAGTACTTC
- TRBD2 TRBJ2-5 17 TRBV25-1 CASSESGFSGSLETQYF TGTGCCAGCAGTGAATCGGGCTTTAGCGGGAGTCTTGAGACCCAGTACTTC
once - TRBJ1-5 14 TRBV19 CASSIGNSNQPQHF TGTGCCAGTAGTATCGGAAATAGCAATCAGCCCCAGCATTTT
few - TRBJ2-7 13 TRBV5-1 CASSLTRDKEQYF TGCGCCAGCAGCTTGACCCGGGACAAGGAGCAGTACTTC
few - TRBJ2-1 12 TRBV29-1 CSVPVSYNEQFF TGCAGCGTTCCAGTTTCCTACAATGAGCAGTTCTTC
- TRBD2 TRBJ2-1 13 TRBV29-1 CSVLAGGYNEQFF TGCAGCGTCCTAGCGGGGGGTTACAATGAGCAGTTCTTC
- - TRBJ2-1 15 TRBV5-6 CASSQEDASDNEQFF TGTGCCAGCAGCCAAGAAGATGCCAGCGACAATGAGCAGTTCTTC
- TRBD2 TRBJ2-1 13 TRBV5-1 CATAGGPFDEQFF TGCGCCACCGCGGGAGGGCCATTCGATGAGCAGTTCTTC
- TRBD2 TRBJ2-3 14 TRBV6-1 CASGAGGGTDTQYF TGTGCCAGCGGGGCGGGAGGGGGCACAGATACGCAGTATTTT
few - TRBJ1-5 12 TRBV23-1 CASSQLVQPQHF TGCGCCAGCAGTCAATTGGTCCAGCCCCAGCATTTT
few TRBD2 TRBJ2-7 13 TRBV29-1 CSFRTSGSYEQYF TGCAGCTTTAGAACTAGCGGCTCCTACGAGCAGTACTTC